These 5 T cell receptor beta chains originate from one sample sequenced in a study of CD8+ T cells in alopecia areata. Following extraction, RNA underwent reverse transcription to cDNA, which served as the sequencing template. Libraries were prepared by immunoSEQ multiplex PCR; TCRdb keeps only in-frame clonotypes and omits some of them. The table lists around 120,000 clones, 55% to 70% of them singletons. What was sequenced was CD4+ T cells sorted from blood. The receptors originated from a human donor in good health.

This clone appeared a few times. The chain recombines TRBV4-2 with TRBJ1-2, with a possible D match to TRBD1 (5 bases). V was clipped by 4 bases and J by 4 bases, with 22 bases between them. The CDR3 spans 17 residues. CDR1 LGHNA and CDR2 YNFKEQ come from the germline V gene. CDR3 amino acids: CASSPLGIQGRSYGYTF. DNA of the CDR3: TGTGCCAGCAGCCCCCTCGGCATCCAGGGACGAAGCTATGGCTACACCTTC.

The chain combines TRBV5-6 with TRBJ2-1; 9 bases align to TRBD1. V gave up 4 bases and J gave up 3 bases; unmatched junction bases: 5. The CDR3 extends over 15 amino acids. Germline values: CDR1 SGHDT, CDR2 YYEEEE. CDR3 protein: CASSRGTGSYNEQFF. As DNA, the CDR3 is TGTGCCAGCAGCCGCGGGACAGGGAGCTACAATGAGCAGTTCTTC.

The gene calls are TRBV9 and TRBJ1-2, with D possibly matching TRBD1 (6 bases). The CDR3 has 13 residues. The V gene's germline CDR1 is SGDLS and CDR2 YYNGEE. The V end was cut by 0 bases, the J end by 7 bases, with 10 bases between. CDR3 sequence: CASSVGRGGGYTF. DNA for the CDR3: TGTGCCAGCAGCGTAGGTAGAGGGGGTGGCTACACCTTC.

The chain employs TRBV30 and TRBJ2-5, with 12 positions matching TRBD2. The CDR3 is 13 residues long. The germline gives CDR1 GTSNPN, CDR2 SVGIG (reference sequence). V shed 3 bases and J 5 bases; nucleotides not matched to a gene: 1. The CDR3 DNA reads TGTGCCTGGAGGGGGACTAGCGGGGAGACCCAGTACTTC. Amino acids: CAWRGTSGETQYF.

This sequence joins TRBV6-5 and TRBJ2-3; 7 nucleotides line up with TRBD2. There are 14 residues in the CDR3. Trimming at V came to 2 bases and at J to 2 bases, leaving 1 base not matched to a gene. Germline V lookup: CDR1 MNHEY, CDR2 SVGAGI. CDR3 amino acids: CASSYREDTDTQYF. The CDR3 DNA is TGTGCCAGCAGTTACCGGGAGGACACAGATACGCAGTATTTT.